A single sample is the source of the 14 T cell receptor beta chains below, sequenced in a study of T cell repertoires in cytomegalovirus infection. No antigen is known for these receptors. TCRdb re-called the reads through MiXCR, storing one row per CDR3 protein. The table has fewer than 850,000 distinct CDR3 sequences, just under 30% seen once. Source: cultured CD8+ T cells from PBMCs, taken from culture after CMV antigen stimulation. These TCRs come from a human donor in good health (CMV status not recorded). Some clones in this sample may be carry-over from other donors' samples.

This clonotype was picked up a small number of times. This chain connects TRBV6-2 or TRBV6-3 to TRBJ1-1; D perhaps matches TRBD1 (6 bases). This CDR3 is 13 amino acids long. V lost 2 bases to trimming and J lost 7 bases, with 11 bases between them. Looked up from germline, CDR1 is MNHEY and CDR2 is SVGEGT. CDR3 residues: CASSYPTGSEAFF. In DNA form, the CDR3 reads TGTGCCAGCAGTTACCCAACAGGGAGTGAAGCTTTCTTT.

This clonotype was seen more than once but under ten times. In DNA, the CDR3 is TGTGCCAGCAATCCCCAACGGGACAGGGGAACAGATACGCAGTATTTT. It codes for CASNPQRDRGTDTQYF. V gene TRBV2 combines with J gene TRBJ2-3; 10 bases fit TRBD1. Germline V gene lookup returns CDR1 SNHLY and CDR2 FYNNEI. There are 16 residues in the CDR3. The V gene end was trimmed by 7 bases and the J gene end by 3 bases; junction bases not matched to a gene: 10.

This clonotype was counted ten times or more. The V call is TRBV7-6, the J call TRBJ2-2; 14 bases are shared with TRBD2. CDR1 and CDR2 (germline): SGHVS, FNYEAQ. The CDR3 consists of 19 residues. J lost 1 base, V lost 5 bases, and 9 bases had no gene match. The CDR3 DNA follows: TGTGCCAGCAGCCCCGTAGGACTAGCGGGGGGCCAGAACACCGGGGAGCTGTTTTTT. Protein: CASSPVGLAGGQNTGELFF.

At least ten counts were recorded for this clonotype. This chain links TRBV7-9 with TRBJ2-1, with 10 nucleotides matching TRBD2. Germline CDR1 reads SEHNR; CDR2 reads FQNEAQ (reference sequence). V trimming: 5 bases; J trimming: 1 base; junction bases outside the gene matches: 5. The CDR3 consists of 16 residues. The CDR3 DNA reads TGTGCCAGCAGCCCTAGCGGGGGAAGGTCCTACAATGAGCAGTTCTTC. Translated: CASSPSGGRSYNEQFF.

This clonotype was picked up a small number of times. The V and J genes are TRBV7-6 and TRBJ2-1; D may match TRBD1 or TRBD2 (7 bases each). CDR3 size: 16 residues. The V and J ends lost 0 bases and 6 bases respectively, with 15 bases between them. Germline V gene data show CDR1 as SGHVS and CDR2 as FNYEAQ. CDR3 in DNA: TGTGCCAGCAGCTTAGCGGGGCAGGGGGAGGGCAATGAGCAGTTCTTC. This gives the protein CASSLAGQGEGNEQFF.

This clonotype was counted at least ten times. J is TRBJ2-2 and V is TRBV12-3 or TRBV12-4, with 7 bases matching TRBD1. V trimming: 3 bases; J trimming: 7 bases; junction bases outside the gene matches: 8. The CDR3 is 15 residues long. DNA of the CDR3: TGTGCCAGCAGTTTTGAGGGGGCAAGAGGCGGGGAGCTGTTTTTT. It specifies CASSFEGARGGELFF.

The rearrangement links TRBV4-1 to TRBJ2-3, with 7 bases matching TRBD1. In germline, CDR1 is MGHRA, CDR2 YSYEKL. This CDR3 is built from 16 residues. Trimming cost V 1 base and J 7 bases; bases outside gene matches: 11. The chain's CDR3 is CASSQVKTGSVYTQYF. The CDR3 nucleotides read TGCGCCAGCAGCCAAGTTAAGACAGGGTCAGTGTATACGCAGTATTTT.

The table lists this clonotype with a few counts. The V and J genes are TRBV5-1 and TRBJ2-3; D is undetermined. CDR1 is SGHRS, CDR2 YFSETQ, per germline. Trimming cost V 4 bases and J 1 base, with 7 bases left between them. This CDR3 is 13 amino acids long. CDR3 protein: CASSPDRTDTQYF. DNA of the CDR3: TGCGCCAGCAGCCCAGACCGCACAGATACGCAGTATTTT.

Ten or more counts support this clonotype. The chain uses TRBV7-9 and TRBJ2-7; tentatively, D is TRBD1 (5 bases). CDR3 length equals 13 residues. Per germline, CDR1 SEHNR and CDR2 FQNEAQ (reference sequence). Trimming removed 6 bases from V and 0 bases from J, with 9 bases in between. The CDR3 sequence: CASSYRSSYEQYF. The CDR3 DNA follows: TGTGCCAGCAGTTACAGGAGCTCCTACGAGCAGTACTTC.

The J gene is TRBJ1-1, the V gene TRBV5-3; possibly TRBD1 for D (5 bases). TRBV5-3 is noted as an ORF with a role that remains uncertain. V gave up 8 bases and J gave up 5 bases, with 22 bases separating them. The CDR3 consists of 15 residues. The CDR3: CASSASGNPWTEAFF. The DNA for the CDR3 is TGTGCCAGCAGCGCCTCAGGGAATCCTTGGACTGAAGCTTTCTTT.

This clonotype appeared a few times. The chain couples TRBV7-6 to TRBJ2-7, with 8 bases matching TRBD1. The CDR3 is 12 residues long. Germline V gives CDR1 SGHVS, CDR2 FNYEAQ. The V gene end was trimmed by 5 bases and the J gene end by 9 bases; junction bases not matched to a gene: 6. The CDR3 region has the DNA TGTGCCAGCAGCGGACAGGGATTTCGGCAGTACGTC. This codes for CASSGQGFRQYV.

This clonotype was seen a handful of times. V usage is TRBV5-8 and J usage is TRBJ2-7; D unclear. Germline V gene sequence: CDR1 SGHTS, CDR2 YDEGEE. The V end was cut by 5 bases, the J end by 2 bases, with 8 bases between. CDR3 size: 12 residues. CDR3 nucleotide sequence: TGTGCCAGCAGTATACAGACCTACGAGCAGTACTTC. Protein sequence: CASSIQTYEQYF. Using reference TRBV5-8 and TRBJ2-7 for the parts outside the CDR3, the full variable domain is EAGVTQSPTHLIKTRGQQATLRCSPISGHTSVYWYQQALGLGLQFLLWYDEGEERNRGNFPPRFSGRQFPNYSSELNVNALELEDSALYLCASSIQTYEQYFGPGTRLTVT.

In nucleotides, the CDR3 is TGTGCCAGCAGTGAATTCAGGTTCGGAAACACCATATATTTT. Translated, it gives CASSEFRFGNTIYF. This chain connects TRBV25-1 to TRBJ1-3; no definite D call. The germline V and J ends were trimmed by 1 base and 4 bases, with 8 bases remaining between them. The CDR3 has 14 amino acids. Germline loops: CDR1 MGHDK, CDR2 SYGVNS. The variable domain in full, completed from reference TRBV25-1 and TRBJ1-3, reads EADIYQTPRYLVIGTGKKITLECSQTMGHDKMYWYQQDPGMELHLIHYSYGVNSTEKGDLSSESTVSRIRTEHFPLTLESARPSHTSQYLCASSEFRFGNTIYFGEGSWLTVV.

V is TRBV19 and J is TRBJ2-1; D gene unclear. The CDR3 contains 11 residues. Between the trimmed V and J ends, which lost 3 bases and 10 bases, there was a span of 7 bases. Germline CDR1 is LNHDA and CDR2 is SQIVND (reference sequence). The CDR3 region has the DNA TGTGCCAGTAGTATTGGACCCGAGCAGTTCTTC. Residues: CASSIGPEQFF.